This TCR beta chain was observed in a study of neurological immune-mediated disorders. The V gene end was trimmed by 3 bases and the J gene end by 7 bases; junction bases not matched to a gene: 6. The CDR3 runs 14 residues. Germline lookup yields CDR1 MNHEY and CDR2 SVGAGI. TCRdb re-derived calls from the 5' RACE reads in MiXCR, one entry per CDR3 protein. In the table there are around 49,000 distinct CDR3 sequences, about 13% of which are singletons. Time point here: longitudinal time-point 3. Ten or more counts support this clonotype. This chain links TRBV6-5 with TRBJ1-1; 9 bases align to TRBD1. Sequenced: PBMCs. The clonotype originates from a male donor with HTLV-1-associated myelopathy (HAM/TSP). The CDR3 DNA is TGTGCCAGCAGTTATACAGGGGGCAGGGGTGAAGCTTTCTTT. As protein: CASSYTGGRGEAFF.